These 31 T cell receptor beta chains were all obtained from the same sample, sequenced in a study of radiation and T cells in renal cell carcinoma. Method: immunoSEQ multiplex PCR; TCRdb's copy keeps in-frame clones and lacks some. The table has more than 100,000 clones, around nine tenths seen once. Time point of the sample: blood 2 weeks post-SBRT. Treatment of the sample: 15 Gy SBRT to primary tumor, nephrectomy 4 weeks later. This sample comprised blood, obtained from a patient whose treatment included radiotherapy and nephrectomy. The receptors were gathered from a woman in her 70s with renal cell carcinoma.

This sequence joins TRBV5-1 and TRBJ2-1, with D tentatively TRBD1 or TRBD2 (5 bases each). V was clipped by 3 bases and J by 0 bases, with 10 bases between them. CDR3 length: 15 amino acids. Germline V gives CDR1 SGHRS, CDR2 YFSETQ. The CDR3 reads CASSSAGTSYNEQFF. CDR3 DNA: TGCGCCAGCAGCTCCGCAGGGACCTCCTACAATGAGCAGTTCTTC.

The rearrangement joins TRBV11-3 to TRBJ2-3; D not resolved. Germline CDR1 is SGHNT and CDR2 is YENEEA. V was clipped by 3 bases and J by 2 bases, with 0 bases between them. The length of the CDR3 is 11 residues. CDR3 protein: CASSFTDTQYF. CDR3 DNA: TGTGCCAGCAGCTTCACAGATACGCAGTATTTT.

The chain has TRBV7-9 and TRBJ1-3, with a possible D match to TRBD1 (5 bases). Germline loops: CDR1 SEHNR, CDR2 FQNEAQ (reference sequence). V was cut by 5 bases and J by 4 bases, with 15 bases left in between. The CDR3 is 15 residues long. The CDR3 loop is CASSPFWGMGNTIYF. The CDR3, as DNA: TGTGCCAGCAGCCCATTTTGGGGGATGGGAAACACCATATATTTT.

J is TRBJ2-7 and V is TRBV5-1; D not certain. V lost 0 bases and J 2 bases, leaving 15 bases between the germline ends. Per germline, CDR1 SGHRS and CDR2 YFSETQ. The CDR3 length is 16 residues. CDR3: CASSLGPTSTAYEQYF. The CDR3 nucleotides read TGCGCCAGCAGCTTGGGACCCACCAGCACCGCCTACGAGCAGTACTTC.

The CDR3 protein is CASSPRGDIQYF. CDR3 DNA: TGTGCCAGCAGCCCCCGGGGGGACATTCAGTACTTC. The chain links TRBV9 to TRBJ2-4, with 7 bases identical to TRBD2. V was pared by 4 bases and J by 8 bases, with 3 bases of the junction left unmatched. Germline lookup yields CDR1 SGDLS and CDR2 YYNGEE. The CDR3 spans 12 residues.

The V and J genes are TRBV5-4 and TRBJ1-2; D is undetermined. The CDR3 consists of 11 residues. Trimming removed 4 bases from V and 10 bases from J, with 11 bases in between. Germline V gene data show CDR1 as SGHNT and CDR2 as YYREEE (reference sequence). The CDR3 reads CASSLLAAYTF. The CDR3, as DNA: TGTGCCAGCAGCCTTCTGGCCGCCTACACCTTC.

This clone was picked up one time. V is TRBV13 and J is TRBJ1-5; D perhaps matches TRBD1 (6 bases). V lost 5 bases and J lost 7, with 15 bases in between. CDR1 is PRHDT and CDR2 is FYEKMQ in the germline V gene (reference sequence). The CDR3 spans 14 residues. CDR3 sequence reads: CASSRREGGQPQHF. DNA for the CDR3: TGTGCCAGCAGCCGAAGGGAGGGGGGACAGCCCCAGCATTTT.

V and J are TRBV7-3 and TRBJ2-3; 10 bases line up with TRBD2. CDR3 length equals 16 residues. CDR1 and CDR2 from the germline V gene are SGHTA and FQGTGA. J was trimmed by 1 base and V by 5 bases; bases with no gene match: 6. CDR3: CASSLLAGGGTDTQYF. The CDR3 bases are TGTGCCAGCAGCCTTTTAGCGGGGGGAGGCACAGATACGCAGTATTTT. The whole variable domain, filled in from reference TRBV7-3 and TRBJ2-3, reads GAGVSQTPSNKVTEKGKYVELRCDPISGHTALYWYRQSLGQGPEFLIYFQGTGAADDSGLPNDRFFAVRPEGSVSTLKIQRTERGDSAVYLCASSLLAGGGTDTQYFGPGTRLTVL.

The chain uses TRBV5-5 and TRBJ1-2; 7 bases map to TRBD1. V shed 4 bases and J 4 bases; nucleotides not matched to a gene: 10. The CDR3 contains 15 residues. Germline CDR1 SGHKS, CDR2 YYEKEE (reference sequence). Here the CDR3 reads CASSRDTGVLYGYTF. The CDR3 DNA is TGTGCCAGCAGCCGTGATACAGGGGTTCTCTATGGCTACACCTTC.

The J gene is TRBJ1-5, the V gene TRBV6-1, with D maybe TRBD1 (6 bases). CDR3 length equals 14 residues. Germline V CDR1 and CDR2: MNHNS, SASEGT. Trimming removed 10 bases from V and 2 bases from J, with 15 bases in between. CDR3 protein: CATPGGPGNQPQHF. Written as DNA, the CDR3 is TGTGCCACCCCCGGGGGGCCCGGCAATCAGCCCCAGCATTTT.

J is TRBJ1-1 and V is TRBV11-1; weak D call: TRBD1 (5 bases). Trimming stripped 8 bases from V and 8 bases from J, with 30 bases between. Per the germline V gene, CDR1 is SGHAT and CDR2 is FQDESV (reference sequence). The CDR3 sequence is 17 residues long. CDR3 nucleotides: TGTGCCAGCGGCCCAGCAGGGTTCTCTTATCAGGTTACGGAAGCTTTCTTT. It specifies CASGPAGFSYQVTEAFF.

This chain connects TRBV28 to TRBJ2-3; the D is unclear. V shed 1 base and J shed 2 bases, with 4 bases lying between them. The CDR3 has 13 amino acids. Germline values: CDR1 MDHEN, CDR2 SYDVKM. The CDR3 bases are TGTGCCAGCAGTTTATCCTACACAGATACGCAGTATTTT. This codes for CASSLSYTDTQYF.

The V call is TRBV6-5, the J call TRBJ2-3; D is perhaps TRBD2 (6 bases). The germline CDR1 and CDR2 sequences are MNHEY and SVGAGI. There are 16 residues in the CDR3. V lost 0 bases to trimming and J lost 2 bases, with 12 bases between them. The CDR3 coding sequence is TGTGCCAGCAGTTACTCGGAACTAGCCCCCACAGATACGCAGTATTTT. Protein product: CASSYSELAPTDTQYF.

This chain links TRBV6-1 with TRBJ1-1; no firm D call. V was clipped by 10 bases and J by 2 bases, with 20 bases between them. The CDR3 is 15 amino acids. CDR1 is MNHNS and CDR2 is SASEGT in the germline V gene. CDR3 sequence (DNA): TGTGCCACCCGCCCCACCCAGACGGTTAACACTGAAGCTTTCTTT. This encodes CATRPTQTVNTEAFF.

This clone was seen a few times. V gene TRBV7-9 combines with J gene TRBJ1-4; D is unresolved. The CDR3 loop spans 14 amino acids. V shed 3 bases and J shed 0 bases, with 5 bases lying between them. Germline values: CDR1 SEHNR, CDR2 FQNEAQ (reference sequence). CDR3 sequence: CASSFVATNEKLFF. The CDR3 coding sequence is TGTGCCAGCAGCTTTGTTGCAACTAATGAAAAACTGTTTTTT.

The chain couples TRBV9 to TRBJ1-6; 8 bases are a match to TRBD1. CDR1 and CDR2 (germline): SGDLS, YYNGEE. The CDR3 loop spans 14 amino acids. Unmatched junction bases numbered 6, after V lost 4 bases and J lost 9 bases. The CDR3 DNA is TGTGCCAGCAGCTTGCCGGACAGGGCTTCACCCCTCCACTTT. This sequence encodes CASSLPDRASPLHF.

The chain joins TRBV4-3 to TRBJ1-3; the D gene is possibly TRBD1 (6 bases). The CDR3 has 16 residues. Germline V gives CDR1 LGHNA, CDR2 YSLEER. Trimming stripped 5 bases from V and 0 bases from J, with 14 bases between. The CDR3 region has the DNA TGCGCCAGCAGCTATGAGACAGGCCTCTCTGGAAACACCATATATTTT. Residues: CASSYETGLSGNTIYF.

In its sample, this clone was seen a few times. This chain links TRBV7-9 with TRBJ1-1, with a weak D call TRBD1 (5 bases). Trimming cost V 8 bases and J 8 bases, with 9 bases left between them. The CDR3 spans 10 residues. Germline values: CDR1 SEHNR, CDR2 FQNEAQ (reference sequence). CDR3 sequence: CASGTDEAFF. Written as DNA, the CDR3 is TGTGCCAGCGGGACTGACGAAGCTTTCTTT.

The CDR3 sequence is CASSQGGEETQYF. The DNA of the CDR3 is TGTGCCAGCAGCCAAGGTGGGGAAGAGACCCAGTACTTC. The chain couples TRBV4-2 to TRBJ2-5; the D is unclear. The germline V and J ends were trimmed by 1 base and 3 bases, with 6 bases remaining between them. This CDR3 region has 13 residues. Germline CDR1 and CDR2: LGHNA and YNFKEQ.

The chain recombines TRBV4-1 with TRBJ2-1; the D gene is possibly TRBD2 (5 bases). Per the germline V gene, CDR1 is MGHRA and CDR2 is YSYEKL. The CDR3 is made up of 16 amino acids. Trimming cost V 0 bases and J 9 bases, with 18 bases left between them. CDR3 region: CASSQERTPLGGEQFF. DNA of the CDR3: TGCGCCAGCAGCCAAGAAAGGACCCCCCTCGGAGGTGAGCAGTTCTTC.

This chain uses TRBV10-3 with TRBJ2-7; D is unclear. This CDR3 spans 15 amino acids. V was clipped by 3 bases and J by 0 bases, with 12 bases between them. Germline lookup yields CDR1 ENHRY and CDR2 SYGVKD. The chain's CDR3 is CAISEKRLSSYEQYF. CDR3 DNA sequence: TGTGCCATCAGTGAAAAGAGACTGTCCTCCTACGAGCAGTACTTC.

The chain joins TRBV5-4 to TRBJ2-3, with TRBD2 matching 8 bases. Germline loops: CDR1 SGHNT, CDR2 YYREEE (reference sequence). The CDR3 covers 12 residues. V lost 4 bases and J lost 11; bases outside the gene matches: 6. The CDR3 DNA follows: TGTGCCAGCAGCCTACCTCGGGGGGGGCAGTATTTT. It yields the protein CASSLPRGGQYF.

The chain employs TRBV5-1 and TRBJ1-5, with D hard to call. The CDR3 length is 14 residues. Germline V lookup: CDR1 SGHRS, CDR2 YFSETQ. The germline V and J ends were trimmed by 0 bases and 3 bases, with 7 bases remaining between them. CDR3 in amino acids: CASSLGLFNQPQHF. The CDR3 DNA follows: TGCGCCAGCAGCTTGGGACTATTCAATCAGCCCCAGCATTTT.

The J gene is TRBJ1-3, the V gene TRBV4-2, with unresolved D. The CDR3 loop spans 15 amino acids. Germline values: CDR1 LGHNA, CDR2 YNFKEQ. V shed 0 bases and J shed 2 bases, with 8 bases lying between them. This CDR3 is CASSQEVRAGNTIYF. CDR3 bases: TGTGCCAGCAGCCAAGAAGTACGAGCTGGAAACACCATATATTTT.

This clone was seen a few times. The gene calls are TRBV4-2 and TRBJ1-2, with D hard to call. Trimming left V 1 base short and J 2 bases short, with 8 bases between. Germline V gives CDR1 LGHNA, CDR2 YNFKEQ. The CDR3 spans 14 residues. The CDR3 DNA reads as TGTGCCAGCAGCCAAGTAGAAGAAAACTATGGCTACACCTTC. Encoded protein: CASSQVEENYGYTF.

The CDR3 reads CASSLSGTDQPQHF. The CDR3 DNA reads TGTGCCAGCAGCTTGAGCGGGACCGATCAGCCCCAGCATTTT. This sequence joins TRBV5-4 and TRBJ1-5, with TRBD1 as a possible D gene (5 bases). V was shortened by 1 base and J by 5 bases, with 10 bases between the two germline ends. Germline CDR1 reads SGHNT; CDR2 reads YYREEE (reference sequence). The CDR3 runs to 14 residues.

The table lists this clone with a count of one. The rearrangement uses TRBV28 and TRBJ1-2; D is undetermined. V lost 3 bases and J lost 4, with 18 bases in between. CDR3 length: 16 amino acids. The V gene's germline CDR1 is MDHEN and CDR2 SYDVKM. The CDR3 region has the DNA TGTGCCAGCAGTTTTCCCGGAGATTCAGCTACCTATGGCTACACCTTC. Residues: CASSFPGDSATYGYTF.

The rearrangement uses TRBV5-6 and TRBJ2-1; D unclear. V lost 3 bases and J 7 bases, leaving 8 bases between the germline ends. Germline V gene lookup returns CDR1 SGHDT and CDR2 YYEEEE. The CDR3 loop spans 12 amino acids. CDR3 coding DNA: TGTGCCAGCAGCTCCCGGCTAAATGAGCAGTTCTTC. It translates to CASSSRLNEQFF.

This clone occurred once. The rearrangement links TRBV27 to TRBJ1-2; D not resolved. The CDR3 is 13 residues long. The germline V gene has CDR1 MNHEY and CDR2 SMNVEV (reference sequence). Trimming took 3 bases from V and 2 from J, leaving 7 bases between them. Written as DNA, the CDR3 is TGTGCCAGCAGTTTGCGACCAAACTATGGCTACACCTTC. This codes for CASSLRPNYGYTF.

The rearrangement joins TRBV19 to TRBJ2-6, with 7 nucleotides matching TRBD1. The germline CDR1 and CDR2 sequences are LNHDA and SQIVND (reference sequence). The CDR3 sequence is 17 residues long. The V gene end was trimmed by 0 bases and the J gene end by 2 bases; junction bases not matched to a gene: 4. This CDR3 is CASSIDITGAGANVLTF. CDR3 sequence (DNA): TGTGCCAGTAGTATAGATATTACAGGGGCTGGGGCCAACGTCCTGACTTTC.

J is TRBJ1-2 and V is TRBV9; weak D call: TRBD1 (5 bases). This CDR3 contains 14 residues. Germline V gene sequence: CDR1 SGDLS, CDR2 YYNGEE. Trimming stripped 3 bases from V and 4 bases from J, with 13 bases between. CDR3 sequence reads: CASSGQSNFYGYTF. CDR3 coding DNA: TGTGCCAGCAGCGGACAGTCTAATTTCTATGGCTACACCTTC.